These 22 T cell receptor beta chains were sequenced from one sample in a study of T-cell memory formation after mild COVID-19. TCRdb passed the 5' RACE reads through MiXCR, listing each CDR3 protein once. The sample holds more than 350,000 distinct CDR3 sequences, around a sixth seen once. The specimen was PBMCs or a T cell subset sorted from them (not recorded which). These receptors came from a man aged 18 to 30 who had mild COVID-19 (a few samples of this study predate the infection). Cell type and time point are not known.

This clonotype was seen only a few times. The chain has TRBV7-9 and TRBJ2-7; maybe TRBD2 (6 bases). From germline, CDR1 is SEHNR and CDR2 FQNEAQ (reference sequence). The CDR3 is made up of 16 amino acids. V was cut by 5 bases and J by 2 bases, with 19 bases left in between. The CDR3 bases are TGTGCCAGCAGCCAATCGGAGGGTCCCTTAGCCTACGAGCAGTACTTC. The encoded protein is CASSQSEGPLAYEQYF. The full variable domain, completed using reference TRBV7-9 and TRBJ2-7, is DTGVSQNPRHKITKRGQNVTFRCDPISEHNRLYWYRQTLGQGPEFLTYFQNEAQLEKSRLLSDRFSAERPKGSFSTLEIQRTEQGDSAMYLCASSQSEGPLAYEQYFGPGTRLTVT.

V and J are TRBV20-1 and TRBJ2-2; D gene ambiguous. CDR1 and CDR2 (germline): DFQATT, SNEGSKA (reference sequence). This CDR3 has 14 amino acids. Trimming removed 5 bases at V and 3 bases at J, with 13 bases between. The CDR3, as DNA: TGCAGTGCTGGAATCGGGCCCTACACCGGGGAGCTGTTTTTT. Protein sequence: CSAGIGPYTGELFF.

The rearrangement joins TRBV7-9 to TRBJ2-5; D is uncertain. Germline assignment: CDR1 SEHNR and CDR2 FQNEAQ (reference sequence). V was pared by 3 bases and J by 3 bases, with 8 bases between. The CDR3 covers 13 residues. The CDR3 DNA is TGTGCCAGCAGCTTTCCCTCTAAAGAGACCCAGTACTTC. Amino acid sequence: CASSFPSKETQYF.

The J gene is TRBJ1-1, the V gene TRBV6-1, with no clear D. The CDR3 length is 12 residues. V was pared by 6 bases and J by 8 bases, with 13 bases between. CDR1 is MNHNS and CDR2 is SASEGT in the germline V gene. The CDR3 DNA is TGTGCCAGCAGGGTTCCCCTAGGGGAAGCTTTCTTT. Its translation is CASRVPLGEAFF.

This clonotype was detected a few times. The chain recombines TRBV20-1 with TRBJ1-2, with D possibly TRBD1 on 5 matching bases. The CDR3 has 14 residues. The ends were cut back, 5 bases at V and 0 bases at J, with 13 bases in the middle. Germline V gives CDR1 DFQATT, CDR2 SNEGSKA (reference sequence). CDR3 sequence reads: CSALPGTSNYGYTF. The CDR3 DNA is TGCAGTGCTCTCCCCGGGACTTCTAACTATGGCTACACCTTC.

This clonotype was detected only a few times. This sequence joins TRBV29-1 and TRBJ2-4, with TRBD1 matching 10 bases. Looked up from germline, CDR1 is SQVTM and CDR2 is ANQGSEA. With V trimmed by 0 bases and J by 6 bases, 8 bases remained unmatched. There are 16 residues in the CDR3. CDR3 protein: CSVEDLAGQGRNIQYF. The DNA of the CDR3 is TGCAGCGTTGAAGATCTTGCGGGACAGGGGAGAAACATTCAGTACTTC. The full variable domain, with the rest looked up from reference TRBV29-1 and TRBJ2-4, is SAVISQKPSRDICQRGTSLTIQCQVDSQVTMMFWYRQQPGQSLTLIATANQGSEATYESGFVIDKFPISRPNLTFSTLTVSNMSPEDSSIYLCSVEDLAGQGRNIQYFGAGTRLSVL.

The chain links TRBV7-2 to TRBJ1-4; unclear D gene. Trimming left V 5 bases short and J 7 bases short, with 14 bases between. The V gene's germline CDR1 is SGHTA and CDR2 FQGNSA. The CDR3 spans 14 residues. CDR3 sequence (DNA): TGTGCCAGCAGCCAACGTGGAGCTGCTGAAAAACTGTTTTTT. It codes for CASSQRGAAEKLFF.

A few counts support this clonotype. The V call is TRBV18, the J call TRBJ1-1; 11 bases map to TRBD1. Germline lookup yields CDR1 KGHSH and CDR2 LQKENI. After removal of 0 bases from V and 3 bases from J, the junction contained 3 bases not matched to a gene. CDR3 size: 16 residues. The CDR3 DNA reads TGTGCCAGCTCACCACCCGGGACAGGGGGGGACACTGAAGCTTTCTTT. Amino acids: CASSPPGTGGDTEAFF.

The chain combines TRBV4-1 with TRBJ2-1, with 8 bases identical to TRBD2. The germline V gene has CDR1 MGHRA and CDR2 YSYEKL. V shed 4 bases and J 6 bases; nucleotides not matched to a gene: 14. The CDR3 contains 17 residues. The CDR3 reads CASSRLASAGGSNEQFF. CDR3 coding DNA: TGCGCCAGCAGCCGCCTTGCTTCTGCGGGGGGCAGCAATGAGCAGTTCTTC.

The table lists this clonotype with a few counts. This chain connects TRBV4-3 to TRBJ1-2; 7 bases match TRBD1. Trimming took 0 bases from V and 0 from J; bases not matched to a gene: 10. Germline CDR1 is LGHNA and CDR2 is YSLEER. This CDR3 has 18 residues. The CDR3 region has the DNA TGCGCCAGCAGCCAAGAGTCGGGCAGGGGGTTAGCTAACTATGGCTACACCTTC. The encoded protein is CASSQESGRGLANYGYTF.

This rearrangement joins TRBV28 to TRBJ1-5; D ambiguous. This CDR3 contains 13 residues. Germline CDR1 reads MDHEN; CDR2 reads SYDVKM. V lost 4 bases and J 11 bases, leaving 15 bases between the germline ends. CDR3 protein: CASSYATSQAQHF. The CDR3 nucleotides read TGTGCCAGCAGTTATGCGACAAGTCAAGCCCAGCATTTT.

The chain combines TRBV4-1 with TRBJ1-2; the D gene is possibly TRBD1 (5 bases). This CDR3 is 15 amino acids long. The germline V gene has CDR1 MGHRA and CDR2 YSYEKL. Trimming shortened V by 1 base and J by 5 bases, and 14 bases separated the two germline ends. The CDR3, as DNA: TGCGCCAGCAGCCAAGTACCAGCGGGGGGGTATGGCTACACCTTC. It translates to CASSQVPAGGYGYTF.

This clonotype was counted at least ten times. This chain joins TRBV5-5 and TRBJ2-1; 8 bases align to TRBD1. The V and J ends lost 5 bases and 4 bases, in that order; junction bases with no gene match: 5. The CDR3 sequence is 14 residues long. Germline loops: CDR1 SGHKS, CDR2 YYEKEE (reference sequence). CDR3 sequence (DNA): TGTGCCAGCAGACGGGACAGGTCTTACAATGAGCAGTTCTTC. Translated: CASRRDRSYNEQFF. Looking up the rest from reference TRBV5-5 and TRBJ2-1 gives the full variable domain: DAGVTQSPTHLIKTRGQQVTLRCSPISGHKSVSWYQQVLGQGPQFIFQYYEKEERGRGNFPDRFSARQFPNYSSELNVNALLLGDSALYLCASRRDRSYNEQFFGPGTRLTVL.

The CDR3 is CASTMGIEGGETQYF. In DNA form, the CDR3 reads TGTGCCAGCACCATGGGGATTGAGGGGGGAGAGACCCAGTACTTC. The V gene is TRBV12-3 or TRBV12-4, the J gene TRBJ2-5; D may be TRBD1 or TRBD2 (6 bases each). The CDR3 is made up of 15 amino acids. V shed 7 bases and J shed 4 bases, with 19 bases lying between them.

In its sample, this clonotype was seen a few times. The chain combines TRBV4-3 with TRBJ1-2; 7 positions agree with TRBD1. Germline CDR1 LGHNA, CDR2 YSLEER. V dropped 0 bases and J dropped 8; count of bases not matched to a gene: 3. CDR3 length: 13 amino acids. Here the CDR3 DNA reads TGCGCCAGCAGCCAAGAAACAGGGGTCGGCTACACCTTC. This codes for CASSQETGVGYTF.

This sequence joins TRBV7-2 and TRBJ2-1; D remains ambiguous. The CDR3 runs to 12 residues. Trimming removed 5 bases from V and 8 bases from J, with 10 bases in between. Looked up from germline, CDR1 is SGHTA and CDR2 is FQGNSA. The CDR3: CASSLRFDEQFF. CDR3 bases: TGTGCCAGCAGCCTTCGGTTCGATGAGCAGTTCTTC.

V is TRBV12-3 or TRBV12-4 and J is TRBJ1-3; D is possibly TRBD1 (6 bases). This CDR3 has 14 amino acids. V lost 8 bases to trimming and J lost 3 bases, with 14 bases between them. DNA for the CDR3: TGTGCCAGCCGGGAGGGGGTCGGTGGAAACACCATATATTTT. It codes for CASREGVGGNTIYF.

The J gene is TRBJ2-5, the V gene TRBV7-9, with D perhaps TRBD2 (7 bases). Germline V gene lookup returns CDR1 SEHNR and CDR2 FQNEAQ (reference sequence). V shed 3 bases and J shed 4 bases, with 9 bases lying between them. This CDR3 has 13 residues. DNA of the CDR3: TGTGCCAGCAGCTTCGGGGGGCTAGAGACCCAGTACTTC. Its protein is CASSFGGLETQYF.

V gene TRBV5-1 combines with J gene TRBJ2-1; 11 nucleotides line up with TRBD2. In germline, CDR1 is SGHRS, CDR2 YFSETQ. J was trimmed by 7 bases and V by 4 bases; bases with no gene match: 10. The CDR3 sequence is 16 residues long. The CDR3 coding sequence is TGCGCCAGCAGCAGGATTAGCGGGGGGGCAGGAAATGAGCAGTTCTTC. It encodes CASSRISGGAGNEQFF.

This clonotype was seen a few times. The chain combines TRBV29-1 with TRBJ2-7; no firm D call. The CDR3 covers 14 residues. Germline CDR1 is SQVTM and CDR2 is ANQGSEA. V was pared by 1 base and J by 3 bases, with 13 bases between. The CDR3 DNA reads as TGCAGCGTTGAAGTAGTGGGGTCCGGCTACGAGCAGTACTTC. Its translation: CSVEVVGSGYEQYF.

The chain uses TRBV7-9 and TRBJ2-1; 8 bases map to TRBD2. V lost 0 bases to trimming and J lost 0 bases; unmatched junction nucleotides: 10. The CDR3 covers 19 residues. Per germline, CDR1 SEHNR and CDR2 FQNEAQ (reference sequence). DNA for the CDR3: TGTGCCAGCAGCTTAGCCGGAGGACTAGCTGGTGGCTCCTACAATGAGCAGTTCTTC. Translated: CASSLAGGLAGGSYNEQFF.

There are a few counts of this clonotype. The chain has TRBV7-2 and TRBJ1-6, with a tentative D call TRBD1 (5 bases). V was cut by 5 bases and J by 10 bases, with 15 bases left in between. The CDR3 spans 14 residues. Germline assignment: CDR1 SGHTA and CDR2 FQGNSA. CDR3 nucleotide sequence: TGTGCCAGCAGCGGGACGTCGATGGGGTCACCCCTCCACTTT. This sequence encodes CASSGTSMGSPLHF. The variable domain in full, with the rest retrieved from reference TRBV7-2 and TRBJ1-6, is GAGVSQSPSNKVTEKGKDVELRCDPISGHTALYWYRQSLGQGLEFLIYFQGNSAPDKSGLPSDRFSAERTGGSVSTLTIQRTQQEDSAVYLCASSGTSMGSPLHFGNGTRLTVT.